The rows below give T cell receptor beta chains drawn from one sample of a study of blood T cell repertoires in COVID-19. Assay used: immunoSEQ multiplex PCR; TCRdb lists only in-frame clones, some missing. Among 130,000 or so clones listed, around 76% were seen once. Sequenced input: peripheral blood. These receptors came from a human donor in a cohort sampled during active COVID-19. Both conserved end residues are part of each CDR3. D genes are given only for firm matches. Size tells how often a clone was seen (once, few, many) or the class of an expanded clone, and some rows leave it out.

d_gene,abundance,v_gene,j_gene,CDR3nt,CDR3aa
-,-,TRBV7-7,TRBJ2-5,TGTGCCAGCAGCTTAGCGGGGACTCAAGAGACCCAGTACTTC,CASSLAGTQETQYF
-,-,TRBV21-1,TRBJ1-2,TGTGCCAGCAGCGAGGGACAGGGGCGAGGACTTAACTATGGCTACACCTTC,CASSEGQGRGLNYGYTF
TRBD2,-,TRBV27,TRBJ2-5,TGTGCCAGCAGTTGGAGCGGGGACCTCGGGGGGACCCAGTACTTC,CASSWSGDLGGTQYF
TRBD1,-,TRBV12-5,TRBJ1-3,TGTGCTAGTGGTTTGGTAGGGGGCCGTACTGGAAACACCATATATTTT,CASGLVGGRTGNTIYF
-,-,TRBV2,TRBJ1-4,TGTGCCAGCATGAAACAGGCTGCAACTAATGAAAAACTGTTTTTT,CASMKQAATNEKLFF
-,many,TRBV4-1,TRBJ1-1,TGCGCCAGCAGCCATCTAATCGGGACTTATGAAGCTTTCTTT,CASSHLIGTYEAFF
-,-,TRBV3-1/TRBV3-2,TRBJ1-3,TGTGCCAGCAGCCAGGAGGGGGGGACTGGAAACACCATATATTTT,CASSQEGGTGNTIYF
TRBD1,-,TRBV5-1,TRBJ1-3,TGCGCCAGCAGCCTCCAGGGGGCGGATGGAAACACCATATATTTT,CASSLQGADGNTIYF
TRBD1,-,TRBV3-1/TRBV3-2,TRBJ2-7,TGTGCCAGCAGCCTCTCCTGGGACAGGGGAAGCGAGCAGTACTTC,CASSLSWDRGSEQYF
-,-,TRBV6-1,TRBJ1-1,TGTGCCAGCAGTGACCCGGACAGTGCGAACACTGAAGCTTTCTTT,CASSDPDSANTEAFF
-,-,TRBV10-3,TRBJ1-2,TGTGCCATCTTCAATCCTCAGGGCTCTGGCTACACCTTC,CAIFNPQGSGYTF
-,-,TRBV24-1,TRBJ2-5,TGTGCCACCAGTGATCCTGCAGAGGGAAAAGAGACCCAGTACTTC,CATSDPAEGKETQYF
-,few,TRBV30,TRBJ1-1,TGTGCCTGGAGTTCACGCCAGGGGCAGAACACTGAAGCTTTCTTT,CAWSSRQGQNTEAFF
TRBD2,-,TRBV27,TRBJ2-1,TGTGCCAGCAGTTCTCAGATCAGCGGGGGGCTAAATGAGCAGTTCTTC,CASSSQISGGLNEQFF
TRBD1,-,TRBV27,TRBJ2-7,TGTGCCAGCGCTCCGGGACAGGGTTACGAGCAGTACTTC,CASAPGQGYEQYF
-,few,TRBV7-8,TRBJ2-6,TGTGCCAGCAGCTTACTTCGTGCCTCGCGCTCTGGGGCCAACGTCCTGACTTTC,CASSLLRASRSGANVLTF
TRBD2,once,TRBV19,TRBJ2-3,TGTGCCAGTACCACGGGACTAGCTCAGGATACGCAGTATTTT,CASTTGLAQDTQYF
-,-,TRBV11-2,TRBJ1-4,TGTGCCAGCAGCTTCCGACAGTCGCGTGAAAAACTGTTTTTT,CASSFRQSREKLFF
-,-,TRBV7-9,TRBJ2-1,TGTGCCAGCAGTGCGGTGAGCTCCTACAATGAGCAGTTCTTC,CASSAVSSYNEQFF
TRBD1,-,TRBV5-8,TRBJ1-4,TGTGCCAGCAGCCGCGGGACAGGTGCAACTAATGAAAAACTGTTTTTT,CASSRGTGATNEKLFF
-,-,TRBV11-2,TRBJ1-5,TGTGCCAGCAGCCCGACTCCGTTAGATCAGCCCCAGCATTTT,CASSPTPLDQPQHF
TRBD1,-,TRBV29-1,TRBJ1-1,TGCAGCGCTAACCGGGACAGGGGGCGGGACACTGAAGCTTTCTTT,CSANRDRGRDTEAFF
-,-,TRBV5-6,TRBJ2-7,TGTGCCAGCGACCGGGGGTCCGTTTCCTACGAGCAGTACTTC,CASDRGSVSYEQYF
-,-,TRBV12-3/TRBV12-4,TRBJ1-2,TGTGCCAGCAGTTTGGGTACAGTAGGCTACACCTTC,CASSLGTVGYTF
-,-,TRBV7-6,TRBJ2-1,TGTGCCAGCAGCTTAGTTGGAGGCTACAATGAGCAGTTCTTC,CASSLVGGYNEQFF
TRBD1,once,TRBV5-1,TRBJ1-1,TGCGCCAGCAGCTTGCAGGGGGCTGGCACTGAAGCTTTCTTT,CASSLQGAGTEAFF
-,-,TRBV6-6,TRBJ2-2,TGTGCCAGCAGTCCACCGGGACTTCTCACCACCGGGGAGCTGTTTTTT,CASSPPGLLTTGELFF
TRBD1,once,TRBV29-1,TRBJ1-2,TGCAGCGTCCCTACCCCAGGGGGTAATAGCTATGGCTACACCTTC,CSVPTPGGNSYGYTF
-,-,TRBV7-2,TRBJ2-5,TGTGCCAGCAGCTTAGTGTTTGCGGAGGAGACCCAGTACTTC,CASSLVFAEETQYF
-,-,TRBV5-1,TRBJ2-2,TGCGCCAGCAGTCTCGATGGCTTTACCGGGGAGCTGTTTTTT,CASSLDGFTGELFF
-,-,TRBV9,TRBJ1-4,TGTGCCAGCAGCGTAGAGACAGGAGGAGGTAAACTGTTTTTT,CASSVETGGGKLFF
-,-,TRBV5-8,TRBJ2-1,TGTGCCAGCAGCTTGGACAGGGCGGGGGTGAATGAGCAGTTCTTC,CASSLDRAGVNEQFF
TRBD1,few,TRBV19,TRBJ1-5,TGTGCCAGTAGTCCCGGGACAGGCCTCAATCAGCCCCAGCATTTT,CASSPGTGLNQPQHF
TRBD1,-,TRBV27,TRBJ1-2,TGTGCCAGCAGCCCAGACAGGGGGCCGAATGGCTACACCTTC,CASSPDRGPNGYTF
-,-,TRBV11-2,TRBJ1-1,TGTGCCAGCAGCTTAGGGGGCATTATCGAAGCTTTCTTT,CASSLGGIIEAFF
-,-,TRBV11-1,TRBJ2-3,TGTGCCAGCAGCTTAGTGAAAGGAGGTGCAGATACGCAGTATTTT,CASSLVKGGADTQYF
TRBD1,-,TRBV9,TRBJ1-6,TGTGCCAGCACCGGGGCCCCCTCGACAGGGCAAAATTCACCCCTCCACTTT,CASTGAPSTGQNSPLHF
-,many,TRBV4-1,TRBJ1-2,TGCGCCAGCAGCCAAGATCGGAGAGGGTCCCCCTCGGCCTATGGCTACACCTTC,CASSQDRRGSPSAYGYTF
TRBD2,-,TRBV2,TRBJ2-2,TGTGCCAGCAAGACTAGCGGGGGAGGCAACACCGGGGAGCTGTTTTTT,CASKTSGGGNTGELFF
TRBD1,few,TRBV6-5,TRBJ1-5,TGTGCCAGCAGCAGGGGGAGCAATCAGCCCCAGCATTTT,CASSRGSNQPQHF
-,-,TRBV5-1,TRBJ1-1,TGCGCCAGCAGCTTGGTCCCGGGACACCTGAACACTGAAGCTTTCTTT,CASSLVPGHLNTEAFF
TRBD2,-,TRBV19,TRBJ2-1,TGTGCCACACAGACCTCCAGCGGGGGATCTAATGAGCAGTTCTTC,CATQTSSGGSNEQFF
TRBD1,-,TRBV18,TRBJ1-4,TGTGCCAGCTCACCCCGACAGGGGGCACAAGAAAAACTGTTTTTT,CASSPRQGAQEKLFF
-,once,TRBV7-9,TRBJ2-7,TGTGCCAGCAGCTTAGCCCGGGGGTCCTACGAGCAGTACTTC,CASSLARGSYEQYF
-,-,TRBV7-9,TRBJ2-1,TGTGCCAGCACGGGAAGGGGCACCTCCTACAATGAGCAGTTCTTC,CASTGRGTSYNEQFF
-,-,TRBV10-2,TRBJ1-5,TGCGCCAGCAGTGTCTCGGGTCTAAATCAGCCCCAGCATTTT,CASSVSGLNQPQHF
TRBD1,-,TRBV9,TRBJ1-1,TGTGCCAGCGCCGGGACAGCATCGGGCACTGAAGCTTTCTTT,CASAGTASGTEAFF
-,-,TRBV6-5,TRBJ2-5,TGTGCCAGCAGTTACGGGGGAGGTGGAGAGACCCAGTACTTC,CASSYGGGGETQYF
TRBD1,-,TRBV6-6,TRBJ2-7,TGTGCCAGCAAGTTTGGCCAGGGGGTTTACGAGCAGTACTTC,CASKFGQGVYEQYF
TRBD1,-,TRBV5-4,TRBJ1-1,TGTGCCAGCAGCTTAAGCCCTGGACAGGCGACGAACACTGAAGCTTTCTTT,CASSLSPGQATNTEAFF
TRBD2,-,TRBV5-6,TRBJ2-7,TGTGCCAGCAGGCGGACTAGCGGGGACCACGAGCAGTACTTC,CASRRTSGDHEQYF
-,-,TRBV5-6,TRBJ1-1,TGTGCCAGCAGCCTTTGGTTGGGGGGAGCTTTCTTT,CASSLWLGGAFF
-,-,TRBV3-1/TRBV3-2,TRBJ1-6,TGTGCCAGCAGCCAAGCTAGAAATTCACCCCTCCACTTT,CASSQARNSPLHF
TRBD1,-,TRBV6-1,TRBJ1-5,TGTGCCAGCAGTGAGACAGGGAGTCAGCCCCAGCATTTT,CASSETGSQPQHF
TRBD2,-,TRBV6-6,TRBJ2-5,TGTGCCAGCAGCCCAAGGGGTAGCGGGGGTGAGACCCAGTACTTC,CASSPRGSGGETQYF
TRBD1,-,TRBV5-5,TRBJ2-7,TGTGCCAGCAGCTTGGCCGAGGGACAGGGGAGCTCCTACGAGCAGTACTTC,CASSLAEGQGSSYEQYF
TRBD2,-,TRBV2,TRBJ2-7,TGTGCCAGCAGTGAAGAAAAGAAGCGGGGGACCATATACGAGCAGTACTTC,CASSEEKKRGTIYEQYF
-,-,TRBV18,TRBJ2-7,TGTGCCAGCTCACCAGTCTCCGGCGGGGGCTCATCCTACGAGCAGTACTTC,CASSPVSGGGSSYEQYF
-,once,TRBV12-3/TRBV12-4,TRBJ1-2,TGTGCCAGCAGTCTCTTGAGGGGGGGCTACACCTTC,CASSLLRGGYTF
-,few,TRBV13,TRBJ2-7,TGTGCCAGCAGCTTAGGGTGGGAGAGCTCCTACGAGCAGTACTTC,CASSLGWESSYEQYF